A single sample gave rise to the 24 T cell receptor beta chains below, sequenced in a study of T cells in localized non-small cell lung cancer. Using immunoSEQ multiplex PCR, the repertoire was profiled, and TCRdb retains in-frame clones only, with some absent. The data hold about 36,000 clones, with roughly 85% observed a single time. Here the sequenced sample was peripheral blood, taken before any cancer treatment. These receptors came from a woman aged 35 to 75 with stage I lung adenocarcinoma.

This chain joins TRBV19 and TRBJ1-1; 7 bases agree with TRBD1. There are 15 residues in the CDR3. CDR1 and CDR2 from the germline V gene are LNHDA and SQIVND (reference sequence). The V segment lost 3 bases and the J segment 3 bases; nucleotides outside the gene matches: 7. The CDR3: CASSINRGPDTEAFF. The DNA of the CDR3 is TGTGCCAGTAGTATTAATAGGGGGCCGGACACTGAAGCTTTCTTT.

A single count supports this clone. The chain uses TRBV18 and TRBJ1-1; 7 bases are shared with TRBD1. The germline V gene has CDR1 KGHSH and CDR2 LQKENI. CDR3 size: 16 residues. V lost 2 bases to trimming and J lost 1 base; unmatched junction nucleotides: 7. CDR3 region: CASSPRQGGTNTEAFF. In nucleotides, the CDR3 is TGTGCCAGCTCACCAAGGCAGGGGGGAACGAACACTGAAGCTTTCTTT.

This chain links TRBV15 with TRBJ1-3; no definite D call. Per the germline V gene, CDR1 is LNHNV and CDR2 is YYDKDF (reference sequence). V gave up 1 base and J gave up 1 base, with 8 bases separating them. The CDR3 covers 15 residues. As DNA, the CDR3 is TGTGCCACCAGCAGAGGAAAGCAATCTGGAAACACCATATATTTT. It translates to CATSRGKQSGNTIYF. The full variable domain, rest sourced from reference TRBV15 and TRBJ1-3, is DAMVIQNPRYQVTQFGKPVTLSCSQTLNHNVMYWYQQKSSQAPKLLFHYYDKDFNNEADTPDNFQSRRPNTSFCFLDIRSPGLGDTAMYLCATSRGKQSGNTIYFGEGSWLTVV.

DNA of the CDR3: TGTGCCATCAGTGACTCGGCAGGAGCCTATGGCTACACCTTC. It specifies CAISDSAGAYGYTF. V gene TRBV10-3 combines with J gene TRBJ1-2; the D is unclear. Deletions cut 3 bases from V and 4 bases from J, with 12 bases between. The CDR3 consists of 14 residues. Germline lookup yields CDR1 ENHRY and CDR2 SYGVKD.

The CDR3 DNA sequence: TGCGCCAGCAGCCAAGATGTCAGGGCTTCTAACTATGGCTACACCTTC. This gives the protein CASSQDVRASNYGYTF. The chain joins TRBV4-3 to TRBJ1-2; D might be TRBD1 (5 bases). Germline V gives CDR1 LGHNA, CDR2 YSLEER. V gave up 0 bases and J gave up 0 bases, with 11 bases separating them. There are 16 residues in the CDR3.

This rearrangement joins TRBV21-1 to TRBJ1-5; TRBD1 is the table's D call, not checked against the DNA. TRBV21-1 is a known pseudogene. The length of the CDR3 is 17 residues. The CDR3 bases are TGTGCCAGCAGCAAAGACGAGGAGGCAGGGGCGGGTCAGCCCCAGCATTTT. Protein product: CASSKDEEAGAGQPQHF.

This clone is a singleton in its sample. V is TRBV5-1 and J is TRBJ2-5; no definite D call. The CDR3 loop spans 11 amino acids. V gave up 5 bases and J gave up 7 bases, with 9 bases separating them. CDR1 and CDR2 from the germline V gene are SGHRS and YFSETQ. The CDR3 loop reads CASSQEGTQYF. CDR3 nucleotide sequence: TGCGCCAGCAGTCAGGAAGGGACCCAGTACTTC.

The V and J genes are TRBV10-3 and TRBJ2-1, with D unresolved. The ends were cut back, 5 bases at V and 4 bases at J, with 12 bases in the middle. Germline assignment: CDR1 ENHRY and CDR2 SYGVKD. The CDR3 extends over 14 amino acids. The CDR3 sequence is CAISPSGPYNEQFF. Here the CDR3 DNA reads TGTGCCATCAGTCCATCAGGACCATACAATGAGCAGTTCTTC.

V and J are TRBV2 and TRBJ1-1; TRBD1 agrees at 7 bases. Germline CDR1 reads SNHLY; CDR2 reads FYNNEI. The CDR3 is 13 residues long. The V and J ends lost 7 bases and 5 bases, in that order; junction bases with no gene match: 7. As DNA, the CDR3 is TGTGCCAGCAAGATGACAGGGCCGACTGAAGCTTTCTTT. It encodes CASKMTGPTEAFF.

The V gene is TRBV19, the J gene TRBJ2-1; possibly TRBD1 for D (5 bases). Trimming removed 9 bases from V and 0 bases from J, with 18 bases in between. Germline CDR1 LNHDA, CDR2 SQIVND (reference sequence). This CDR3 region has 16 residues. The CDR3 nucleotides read TGTGCCAGCGTAGGGGTAGGGAAGGTCTCCTACAATGAGCAGTTCTTC. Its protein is CASVGVGKVSYNEQFF.

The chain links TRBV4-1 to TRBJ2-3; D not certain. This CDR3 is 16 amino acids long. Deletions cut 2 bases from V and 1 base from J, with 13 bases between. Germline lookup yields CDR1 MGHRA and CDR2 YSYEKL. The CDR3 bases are TGCGCCAGCAGCCAACTCTTCGGGCCTCGCACAGATACGCAGTATTTT. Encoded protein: CASSQLFGPRTDTQYF.

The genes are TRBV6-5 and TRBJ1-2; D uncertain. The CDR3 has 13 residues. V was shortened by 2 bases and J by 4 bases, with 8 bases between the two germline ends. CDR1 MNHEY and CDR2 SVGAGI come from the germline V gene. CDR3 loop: CASSYKHGYGYTF. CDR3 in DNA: TGTGCCAGCAGTTACAAACACGGCTATGGCTACACCTTC.

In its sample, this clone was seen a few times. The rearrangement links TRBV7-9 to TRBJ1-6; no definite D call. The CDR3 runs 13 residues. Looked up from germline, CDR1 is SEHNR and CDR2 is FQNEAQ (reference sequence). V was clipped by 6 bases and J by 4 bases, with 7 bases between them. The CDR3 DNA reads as TGTGCCAGCAGGCCCGGTTATAATTCACCCCTCCACTTT. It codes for CASRPGYNSPLHF.

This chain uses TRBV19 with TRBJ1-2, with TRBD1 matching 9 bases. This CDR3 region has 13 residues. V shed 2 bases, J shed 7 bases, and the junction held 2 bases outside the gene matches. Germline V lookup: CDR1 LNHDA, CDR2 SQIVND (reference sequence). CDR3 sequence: CASSITGGSGYTF. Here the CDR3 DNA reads TGTGCCAGTAGTATAACAGGGGGCTCTGGCTACACCTTC.

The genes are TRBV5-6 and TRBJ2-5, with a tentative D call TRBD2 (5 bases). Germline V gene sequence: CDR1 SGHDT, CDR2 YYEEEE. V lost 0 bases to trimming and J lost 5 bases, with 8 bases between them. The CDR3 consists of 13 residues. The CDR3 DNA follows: TGTGCCAGCAGCTTGGAGGGCGGGGAGACCCAGTACTTC. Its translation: CASSLEGGETQYF. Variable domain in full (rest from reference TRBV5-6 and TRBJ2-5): DAGVTQSPTHLIKTRGQQVTLRCSPKSGHDTVSWYQQALGQGPQFIFQYYEEEERQRGNFPDRFSGHQFPNYSSELNVNALLLGDSALYLCASSLEGGETQYFGPGTRLLVL.

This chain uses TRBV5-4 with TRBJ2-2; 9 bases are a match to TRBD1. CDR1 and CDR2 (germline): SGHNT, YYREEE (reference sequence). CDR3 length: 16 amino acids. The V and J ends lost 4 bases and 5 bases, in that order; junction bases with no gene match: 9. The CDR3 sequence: CASSQKTGGSTGELFF. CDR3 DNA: TGTGCCAGCAGCCAAAAGACAGGGGGATCGACCGGGGAGCTGTTTTTT.

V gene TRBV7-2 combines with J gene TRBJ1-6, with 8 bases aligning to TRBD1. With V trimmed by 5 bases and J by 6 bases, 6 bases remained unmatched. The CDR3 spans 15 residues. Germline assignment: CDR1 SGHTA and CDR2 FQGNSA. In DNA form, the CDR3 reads TGTGCCAGCAGCGCCCAGACAGGGGTTAATTCACCCCTCCACTTT. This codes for CASSAQTGVNSPLHF.

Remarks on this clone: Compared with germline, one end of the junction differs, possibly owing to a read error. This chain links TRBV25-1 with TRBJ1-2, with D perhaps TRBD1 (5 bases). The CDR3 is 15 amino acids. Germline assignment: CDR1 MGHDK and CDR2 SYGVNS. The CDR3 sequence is CASNEIYEGVGGYTF. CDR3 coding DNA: TGTGCCAGCAATGAAATTTACGAAGGGGTTGGTGGCTACACCTTC.

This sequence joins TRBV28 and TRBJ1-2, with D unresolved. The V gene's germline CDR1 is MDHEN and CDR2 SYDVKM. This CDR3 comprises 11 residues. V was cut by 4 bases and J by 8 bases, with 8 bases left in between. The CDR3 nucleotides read TGTGCCAGCAGTTCCCGGGAGGGCTACACCTTC. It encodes CASSSREGYTF.

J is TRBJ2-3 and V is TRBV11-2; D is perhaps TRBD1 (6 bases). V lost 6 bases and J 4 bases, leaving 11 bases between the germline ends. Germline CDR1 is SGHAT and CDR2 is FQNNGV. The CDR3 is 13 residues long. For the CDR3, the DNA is TGTGCCAGCAGTCCAGGGGTTGCAGATACGCAGTATTTT. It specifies CASSPGVADTQYF. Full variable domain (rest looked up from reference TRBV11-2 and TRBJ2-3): EAGVAQSPRYKIIEKRQSVAFWCNPISGHATLYWYQQILGQGPKLLIQFQNNGVVDDSQLPKDRFSAERLKGVDSTLKIQPAKLEDSAVYLCASSPGVADTQYFGPGTRLTVL.

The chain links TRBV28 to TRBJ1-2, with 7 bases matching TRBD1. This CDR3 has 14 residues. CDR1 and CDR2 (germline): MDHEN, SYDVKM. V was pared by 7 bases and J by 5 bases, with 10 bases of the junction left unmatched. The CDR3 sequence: CASIPGQESYGYTF. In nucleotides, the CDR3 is TGTGCCAGCATTCCCGGACAGGAAAGTTATGGCTACACCTTC.

The chain's CDR3 is CAISVNLAAETQYF. The CDR3 nucleotides are TGTGCCATCAGTGTTAACTTAGCAGCAGAGACCCAGTACTTC. The chain couples TRBV10-3 to TRBJ2-5; D is ambiguous. The CDR3 loop spans 14 amino acids. Germline loops: CDR1 ENHRY, CDR2 SYGVKD. Trimming shortened V by 4 bases and J by 4 bases, and 13 bases separated the two germline ends.

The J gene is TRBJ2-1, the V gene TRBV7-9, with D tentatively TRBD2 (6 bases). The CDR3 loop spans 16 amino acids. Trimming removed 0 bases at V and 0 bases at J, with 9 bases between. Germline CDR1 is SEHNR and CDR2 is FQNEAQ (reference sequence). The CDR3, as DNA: TGTGCCAGCAGCTTAGCGCTGGGGGGCTCCTACAATGAGCAGTTCTTC. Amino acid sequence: CASSLALGGSYNEQFF.

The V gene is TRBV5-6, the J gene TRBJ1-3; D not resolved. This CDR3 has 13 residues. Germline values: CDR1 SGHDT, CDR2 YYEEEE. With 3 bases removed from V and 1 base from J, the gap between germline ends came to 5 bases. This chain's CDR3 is CASSSTSGNTIYF. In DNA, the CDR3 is TGTGCCAGCAGCTCCACATCTGGAAACACCATATATTTT.